A selection of T cell receptor beta chains follows, all from one sample in a study of blood T cell repertoires in COVID-19. Sequenced by immunoSEQ multiplex PCR; TCRdb stores in-frame clones only, minus some. The sample lists roughly 440,000 clones; about 91% were seen once. The specimen sequenced was peripheral blood. These receptors all stem from a woman in her forties or fifties with COVID-19, enrolled during active disease. Each CDR3 is given with its conserved first and last residue. The D gene is left open where the match is weak. Expanded clones are given a class, and other clones once, few, many or no size at all.

v_call: TRBV9
d_call: NA
j_call: TRBJ2-7
clone_size: NA
cdr3_nt: TGTGCCAGCAGCCCCCAAGGAGGAACAGCGGTCTCCTACGAGCAGTACTTC
cdr3_aa: CASSPQGGTAVSYEQYF

v_call: TRBV30
d_call: NA
j_call: TRBJ1-5
clone_size: NA
cdr3_nt: TGTGCCTGGAGCGGCTCTTCGCGGGGGCCCCAGCATTTT
cdr3_aa: CAWSGSSRGPQHF

v_call: TRBV2
d_call: NA
j_call: TRBJ1-1
clone_size: NA
cdr3_nt: TGTGCCAGAAACCGAGGAGGGGCGCCTGAAGCTTTCTTT
cdr3_aa: CARNRGGAPEAFF

v_call: TRBV28
d_call: TRBD1
j_call: TRBJ2-7
clone_size: NA
cdr3_nt: TGTGCCAGCAGTTCGATGGGACAGGGTTACTACGAGCAGTACTTC
cdr3_aa: CASSSMGQGYYEQYF

v_call: TRBV5-1
d_call: NA
j_call: TRBJ2-1
clone_size: NA
cdr3_nt: TGCGCCAGCAGCACCGGGACTCCTTCACTGAATGAGCAGTTCTTC
cdr3_aa: CASSTGTPSLNEQFF

v_call: TRBV24-1
d_call: NA
j_call: TRBJ1-1
clone_size: NA
cdr3_nt: TGTGCCACCCACCGACAGAGTAACACTGAAGCTTTCTTT
cdr3_aa: CATHRQSNTEAFF

v_call: TRBV11-2
d_call: NA
j_call: TRBJ1-1
clone_size: NA
cdr3_nt: TGTGCCAGCAGCTTGTCCTCAGGGAACACTGAAGCTTTCTTT
cdr3_aa: CASSLSSGNTEAFF

v_call: TRBV9
d_call: TRBD1
j_call: TRBJ2-3
clone_size: NA
cdr3_nt: TGTGCCAGCAGCGTGTCGGGACAGGGGGCATGGGATACGCAGTATTTT
cdr3_aa: CASSVSGQGAWDTQYF

v_call: TRBV5-1
d_call: TRBD2
j_call: TRBJ2-7
clone_size: NA
cdr3_nt: TGCGCCAGCAGCTTGACTAGCGGGGGGGTCGAGCAGTACTTC
cdr3_aa: CASSLTSGGVEQYF

v_call: TRBV12-3/TRBV12-4
d_call: TRBD1
j_call: TRBJ2-7
clone_size: NA
cdr3_nt: TGTGCCAGCAGGGGGACAGCCTCCTACGAGCAGTACTTC
cdr3_aa: CASRGTASYEQYF

v_call: TRBV28
d_call: TRBD1
j_call: TRBJ1-2
clone_size: NA
cdr3_nt: TGTGCCAGCAGTCGATACAGGGGCTCCTATGGCTACACCTTC
cdr3_aa: CASSRYRGSYGYTF

v_call: TRBV28
d_call: TRBD1
j_call: TRBJ1-5
clone_size: NA
cdr3_nt: TGTGCCAGCAGTTTAACGCAGGGGGCGGTAATAAGCAATCAGCCCCAGCATTTT
cdr3_aa: CASSLTQGAVISNQPQHF

v_call: TRBV5-8
d_call: TRBD1
j_call: TRBJ2-7
clone_size: once
cdr3_nt: TGTGCCAGCAGCTTGCTACAGGGGCAACGTTTATACGAGCAGTACTTC
cdr3_aa: CASSLLQGQRLYEQYF

v_call: TRBV6-5
d_call: NA
j_call: TRBJ1-2
clone_size: NA
cdr3_nt: TGTGCCAGCAGTCCGACAGTCGAGAGAGGCTACACCTTC
cdr3_aa: CASSPTVERGYTF

v_call: TRBV3-1/TRBV3-2
d_call: NA
j_call: TRBJ2-3
clone_size: NA
cdr3_nt: TGTGCCAGCAGCCAGCCTCAGGATACGCAGTATTTT
cdr3_aa: CASSQPQDTQYF

v_call: TRBV18
d_call: TRBD1
j_call: TRBJ2-5
clone_size: NA
cdr3_nt: TGTGCCAGCTCCCGGGGACAGGGGGAACAAGAGACCCAGTACTTC
cdr3_aa: CASSRGQGEQETQYF

v_call: TRBV19
d_call: NA
j_call: TRBJ1-4
clone_size: NA
cdr3_nt: TGTGCCAGTAGCCGTCAGCGAAGGGACATCTTCTTTAATGAAAAACTGTTTTTT
cdr3_aa: CASSRQRRDIFFNEKLFF

v_call: TRBV14
d_call: NA
j_call: TRBJ1-6
clone_size: once
cdr3_nt: TGTGCCAGCAGCCAAGACAATAATTCACCCCTCCACTTT
cdr3_aa: CASSQDNNSPLHF

v_call: TRBV24-1
d_call: NA
j_call: TRBJ2-1
clone_size: NA
cdr3_nt: TGTGCCACCGAAGGGGGGGAAATGTATGATGAGCAGTTCTTC
cdr3_aa: CATEGGEMYDEQFF

v_call: TRBV19
d_call: NA
j_call: TRBJ1-1
clone_size: NA
cdr3_nt: TGTGCCAGTAAGGTCTTGGGGGGGTTTAACACTGAAGCTTTCTTT
cdr3_aa: CASKVLGGFNTEAFF

v_call: TRBV5-1
d_call: TRBD1
j_call: TRBJ2-7
clone_size: NA
cdr3_nt: TGCGCCAGCAGCTTTTATGGACAGGGCTATTACGAGCAGTACTTC
cdr3_aa: CASSFYGQGYYEQYF

v_call: TRBV11-2
d_call: TRBD1
j_call: TRBJ2-7
clone_size: NA
cdr3_nt: TGTGCCAGCAGCTTAGATGTGTCGGCAGGGGGCTACGAGCAGTACTTC
cdr3_aa: CASSLDVSAGGYEQYF

v_call: TRBV11-2
d_call: NA
j_call: TRBJ2-7
clone_size: NA
cdr3_nt: TGTGCCAGCACCTTGATAGGGGGGGCCTACGAGCAGTACTTC
cdr3_aa: CASTLIGGAYEQYF

v_call: TRBV24-1
d_call: TRBD1
j_call: TRBJ2-3
clone_size: NA
cdr3_nt: TGTGCCACCAGTGACCGAGGACAGGGAGCTCGAAAGCTTTATAGCACAGATACGCAGTATTTT
cdr3_aa: CATSDRGQGARKLYSTDTQYF

v_call: TRBV5-5
d_call: NA
j_call: TRBJ2-3
clone_size: NA
cdr3_nt: TGTGCCAGCAGCTTGTTCAAGCATTTCTATTACACAGATACGCAGTATTTT
cdr3_aa: CASSLFKHFYYTDTQYF

v_call: TRBV27
d_call: NA
j_call: TRBJ1-2
clone_size: NA
cdr3_nt: TGTGCCAGCAGACACGGGGGGAGCGGGGGCTACACCTTC
cdr3_aa: CASRHGGSGGYTF

v_call: TRBV4-1
d_call: NA
j_call: TRBJ2-7
clone_size: few
cdr3_nt: TGCGCCAGCAGCCAAGACGGGAACGAGCAGTACTTC
cdr3_aa: CASSQDGNEQYF

v_call: TRBV6-5
d_call: TRBD1
j_call: TRBJ1-2
clone_size: NA
cdr3_nt: TGTGCCAGCAGTTACTTGTCCGCCGACAGGGATCCTGGCTACACCTTC
cdr3_aa: CASSYLSADRDPGYTF

v_call: TRBV10-2
d_call: NA
j_call: TRBJ2-7
clone_size: NA
cdr3_nt: TGCGCCAGCAGTGACAGGGACAACGATCCTTCCTACGAGCAGTACTTC
cdr3_aa: CASSDRDNDPSYEQYF

v_call: TRBV7-9
d_call: TRBD2
j_call: TRBJ2-3
clone_size: once
cdr3_nt: TGTGCCAGCAGCTCCACACTAGCGGGGGCAGATACGCAGTATTTT
cdr3_aa: CASSSTLAGADTQYF

v_call: TRBV30
d_call: NA
j_call: TRBJ1-6
clone_size: NA
cdr3_nt: TGTGCCTGGAGTGTAGGGCAGGGGAATTCACCCCTCCACTTT
cdr3_aa: CAWSVGQGNSPLHF

v_call: TRBV10-3
d_call: TRBD1
j_call: TRBJ2-7
clone_size: NA
cdr3_nt: TGTGCCATCGGGGGTGGGACAGGGGGGTACGAGCAGTACTTC
cdr3_aa: CAIGGGTGGYEQYF

v_call: TRBV15
d_call: NA
j_call: TRBJ1-6
clone_size: NA
cdr3_nt: TGTGCCACCAGCAGAGGTTTCGATAATTCACCCCTCCACTTT
cdr3_aa: CATSRGFDNSPLHF

v_call: TRBV3-1/TRBV3-2
d_call: TRBD2
j_call: TRBJ2-4
clone_size: NA
cdr3_nt: TGTGCCAGCAGCCAGGGGGGGACGCCTCAGTACTTC
cdr3_aa: CASSQGGTPQYF

v_call: TRBV28
d_call: NA
j_call: TRBJ1-1
clone_size: NA
cdr3_nt: TGTGCCAGCAGTTTACGCAGGGGCGAAGACACTGAAGCTTTCTTT
cdr3_aa: CASSLRRGEDTEAFF

v_call: TRBV30
d_call: NA
j_call: TRBJ2-7
clone_size: NA
cdr3_nt: TGTGCCTGGGCCTCCGACAGGTTCTACGAGCAGTACTTC
cdr3_aa: CAWASDRFYEQYF

v_call: TRBV14
d_call: NA
j_call: TRBJ2-5
clone_size: NA
cdr3_nt: TGTGCCAGCAGCCACGGACTGCGGTTTGGATTACAAGAGACCCAGTACTTC
cdr3_aa: CASSHGLRFGLQETQYF

v_call: TRBV3-1/TRBV3-2
d_call: TRBD1
j_call: TRBJ1-4
clone_size: NA
cdr3_nt: TGTGCCAGCAGCCACCGGGACAGGGGGAATGAAAAACTGTTTTTT
cdr3_aa: CASSHRDRGNEKLFF

v_call: TRBV10-3
d_call: NA
j_call: TRBJ1-1
clone_size: once
cdr3_nt: TGTGCCATCAGAGGGGATAGAACTGAAGCTTTCTTT
cdr3_aa: CAIRGDRTEAFF

v_call: TRBV6-5
d_call: NA
j_call: TRBJ1-5
clone_size: few
cdr3_nt: TGTGCCAGCCCCGACAGTGTGGGCAATCAGCCCCAGCATTTT
cdr3_aa: CASPDSVGNQPQHF

v_call: TRBV5-1
d_call: NA
j_call: TRBJ2-3
clone_size: NA
cdr3_nt: TGCGCCAGCAGCTTGGGACTAGTACAATCCGATACGCAGTATTTT
cdr3_aa: CASSLGLVQSDTQYF

v_call: TRBV11-3
d_call: NA
j_call: TRBJ2-2
clone_size: NA
cdr3_nt: TGTGCCAGCAGCTTTGACTTGAACACCGGGGAGCTGTTTTTT
cdr3_aa: CASSFDLNTGELFF

v_call: TRBV14
d_call: NA
j_call: TRBJ2-6
clone_size: NA
cdr3_nt: TGTGCCAGCAGCCAGTTTTCCACTAGCTCTGGGGCCAACGTCCTGACTTTC
cdr3_aa: CASSQFSTSSGANVLTF

v_call: TRBV3-1/TRBV3-2
d_call: NA
j_call: TRBJ2-3
clone_size: NA
cdr3_nt: TGTGCCAGCAGCCCGCAGCGAGCCGGGACGCAGTATTTT
cdr3_aa: CASSPQRAGTQYF

v_call: TRBV27
d_call: TRBD1
j_call: TRBJ2-5
clone_size: NA
cdr3_nt: TGTGCCAGCAGTACCCGACAGGGGGTCGGGACCCAGTACTTC
cdr3_aa: CASSTRQGVGTQYF

v_call: TRBV18
d_call: NA
j_call: TRBJ1-4
clone_size: NA
cdr3_nt: TGTGCCAGCTCACCACTCGGGGAGACTAATGAAAAACTGTTTTTT
cdr3_aa: CASSPLGETNEKLFF

v_call: TRBV4-1
d_call: NA
j_call: TRBJ1-6
clone_size: NA
cdr3_nt: TGCGCCAGCAGCCGCCGACAGCGGGATTCACCCCTCCACTTT
cdr3_aa: CASSRRQRDSPLHF

v_call: TRBV21-1
d_call: NA
j_call: TRBJ1-2
clone_size: NA
cdr3_nt: TGTGCCAGCAGCAAAGATATTCGGGTAGGGGGCTCGGATGGCTACACCTTC
cdr3_aa: CASSKDIRVGGSDGYTF

v_call: TRBV3-1/TRBV3-2
d_call: TRBD2
j_call: TRBJ2-1
clone_size: once
cdr3_nt: TGTGCCAGCAGCTTCCGACTAGCGGAGAGGGTCGATGAGCAGTTCTTC
cdr3_aa: CASSFRLAERVDEQFF

v_call: TRBV18
d_call: TRBD1
j_call: TRBJ1-1
clone_size: NA
cdr3_nt: TGTGCCAGCTCCCCTCCAGGGGGTTGGGACACTGAAGCTTTCTTT
cdr3_aa: CASSPPGGWDTEAFF

v_call: TRBV3-1/TRBV3-2
d_call: TRBD2
j_call: TRBJ2-2
clone_size: NA
cdr3_nt: TGTGCCAGCAGCCAAGCAGCGGGGTCCGGGGAGCTGTTTTTT
cdr3_aa: CASSQAAGSGELFF